This T cell receptor (beta chain) was identified in a study of CD8+ T cells in alopecia areata. Whole-study context: Once tofacitinib had been taken for 6 to 18 months, 6 months off drug followed. Study-level points and caveats: Both scalp clonality and the expanded CD8+ clones among the top 100 showed a significant decrease with tofacitinib. How baseline CD8+ expansion relates to response remains uncertain (there was one nonresponder).

In regard to this clone: No antigen is known for it.

V shed 5 bases, J shed 0 bases, and the junction held 12 bases outside the gene matches. The CDR3 contains 18 residues. Germline lookup yields CDR1 SGHTA and CDR2 FQGNSA. Reverse transcription of extracted RNA yielded cDNA, which provided the sequencing template. TCRdb keeps only in-frame clones here, not all; method: immunoSEQ multiplex PCR. The table includes around 140,000 clones, 86% detected once. The sample's treatment: oral pan-JAK inhibitor, 5-10 mg twice daily. The chain links TRBV7-2 to TRBJ2-3; 9 bases map to TRBD2. This specimen consisted of CD8+ T cells sorted from blood, obtained at week 4, from a patient treated with tofacitinib. The origin of this receptor is a human donor with alopecia areata. For the CDR3, the DNA is TGTGCCAGCAGCCGTACCGGGACTAGCAGGTGGAGCACAGATACGCAGTATTTT. Translating it yields CASSRTGTSRWSTDTQYF.